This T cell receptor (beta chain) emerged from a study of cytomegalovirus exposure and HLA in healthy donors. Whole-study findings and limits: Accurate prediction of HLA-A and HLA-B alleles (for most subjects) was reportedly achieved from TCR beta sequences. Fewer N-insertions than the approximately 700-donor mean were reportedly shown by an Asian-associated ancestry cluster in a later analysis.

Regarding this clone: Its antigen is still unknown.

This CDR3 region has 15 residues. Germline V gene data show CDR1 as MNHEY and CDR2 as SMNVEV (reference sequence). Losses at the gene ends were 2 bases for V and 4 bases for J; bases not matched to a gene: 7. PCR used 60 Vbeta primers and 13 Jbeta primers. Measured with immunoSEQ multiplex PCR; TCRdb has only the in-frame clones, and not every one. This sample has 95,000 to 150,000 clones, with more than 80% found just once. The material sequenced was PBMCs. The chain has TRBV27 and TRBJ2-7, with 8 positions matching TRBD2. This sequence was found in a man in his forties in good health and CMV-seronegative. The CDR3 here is CASSLTRGRWYEQYF. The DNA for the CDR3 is TGTGCCAGCAGTTTAACCCGCGGGAGGTGGTACGAGCAGTACTTC.